A selection of T cell receptor beta chains follows, all from one sample in a study of T cell responses to AZD1222 COVID-19 vaccine. Assay used: immunoSEQ multiplex PCR; TCRdb lists only in-frame clones, some missing. This sample has approximately 130,000 clones, with roughly 93% found just once. The sample was peripheral blood, taken on day 0 of AZD1222 vaccination. The receptors were gathered from an adult in good health. Both conserved end residues are part of each CDR3.

v_call cdr3_aa
TRBV3-1/TRBV3-2 CASSRDYEQYF
TRBV7-3 CASSPGQLSAYHEQFF
TRBV18 CASSLSASWTAARTSGVGEQYF
TRBV21-1 CASSKAQGYYNEQFF
TRBV9 CASSVGGAGTGASGNTIYF
TRBV7-9 CASSPEGRGYTF
TRBV11-2 CASSLSSSNYGYTF
TRBV6-5 CASRGPGTDTQYF
TRBV6-6 CASILNSSGNTIYF
TRBV18 CASSPTGGARGELFF
TRBV19 CASSPGGGLAAQETQYF
TRBV19 CASSIVAGLSTDTQYF
TRBV24-1 CATSTGYGYTF
TRBV4-1 CASSQERTSGSYEQFF
TRBV29-1 CSVDSGGLVNEQYF
TRBV7-2 CASSLGTSTEAFF
TRBV6-5 CASSYRVIQDQPQHF
TRBV10-3 CAISPADSPNQPQHF
TRBV7-5 CARSLVSGVIATNEKLFF
TRBV3-1/TRBV3-2 CASSGWEDPRESNEQFF
TRBV19 CASKSGLAYEQFF
TRBV28 CASSFAGSLNEAFF
TRBV4-1 CASSQDEQGARVYGYTF
TRBV30 CAWDSSSYNEQFF
TRBV13 CASSKQGFHGYTF
TRBV27 CASSFLGGSNEQFF
TRBV2 CASSVGPNYEQYF
TRBV6-5 CATSGTGFLYRKAFF
TRBV28 CASSGQVDYGYTF
TRBV25-1 CASRRQGASYGYTF
TRBV28 CATNRVYEQYF
TRBV30 CAWSRRGAGYTF
TRBV28 CASSADRGNQPQHF
TRBV6-5 CASRGDVSNQPQHF
TRBV4-1 CASSQGPTSGDTQYF
TRBV5-8 CASSLEGQGETGELFF
TRBV2 CASSQEEEAFF
TRBV5-4 CASSSGTEETQYF
TRBV5-1 CASSWTGRDTGELFF
TRBV6-2/TRBV6-3 CASSRGAVLNTEAFF
TRBV19 CASRNRGGTEAFF
TRBV4-1 CASSQEGQLNGYTF
TRBV11-2 CASSLSQGMDYEQYF
TRBV2 CASSDPGGSTDTQYF
TRBV11-2 CASSSPVAGVEQFF
TRBV10-1 CASSESGPGELFF